The sequence of this T cell receptor (beta chain) was determined in a study of T cells in Graves' hyperthyroidism and ophthalmopathy. What was amplified from RNA transcripts were TCR beta CDR3 regions. First-round RT-PCR targeting the TCR CDR3 was performed with the HTBI primer set. TCRdb reanalysed the multiplex PCR reads using MiXCR and keeps one entry per CDR3 protein. Here the sample spans some 620,000 distinct CDR3 sequences, 15% to 20% being singletons. This clonotype was detected many times. The target antigen is unknown. This sample holds PBMCs from 8.5 to 10 ml fresh peripheral blood. Overall study results and limits: By a 13 V-J model, ophthalmopathy was set apart from stable hyperthyroidism.

The sample taken for sequencing was blood. This sequence originates from a woman in her twenties or thirties with Graves' hyperthyroidism.

The CDR3 spells CASSFYPGTKPSAFTDTQYF. CDR3 nucleotide sequence: TGTGCCAGCAGTTTTTATCCGGGGACGAAACCTAGCGCATTCACAGATACGCAGTATTTT. The chain employs TRBV28 and TRBJ2-3; maybe TRBD2 (6 bases). The CDR3 loop spans 20 amino acids. The germline CDR1 and CDR2 sequences are MDHEN and SYDVKM. Trimming took off 3 bases at V and 2 bases at J, with 27 bases between the two ends.